This T cell receptor beta chain was retrieved from a study of monozygotic twins with inflammatory bowel disease. CDR3 length: 14 residues. Looked up from germline, CDR1 is KGHSH and CDR2 is LQKENI. Reprocessing the 5' RACE reads, TCRdb reports a single entry for every CDR3 protein and omits DNA. Its clone listing holds around 450,000 distinct CDR3 sequences. Sequenced input: blood. The sequence came from a human donor with ulcerative colitis or Crohn's disease, or a healthy co-twin of an affected twin (not recorded which). The chain has TRBV18 and TRBJ1-2. The CDR3 reads CASSERTASYGYTF.